This paragraph covers one TCR beta chain sequence. What it binds is unknown. This record comes from a study of post-analysis software for immune sequencing data. Whole-study context: Secondary progressive, relapsing-remitting and progressive-relapsing multiple sclerosis were among the included disease courses. General observations from the study: Diversity measured as normalized Chao1 was significantly lower in multiple sclerosis patients than in controls. The five TRBV segments detected at higher frequency in patients than in controls included TRBV5-6, TRBV5-1 and TRBV20-1. Batch-matched samples strongly co-clustered by F measure.

Germline values: CDR1 MDHEN, CDR2 SYDVKM. The CDR3 loop spans 13 amino acids. Researchers reported that TCR beta cDNA libraries carried unique molecular identifiers. It was from about 0.98 to 11 million T cells that some 500,000 cDNA molecules came. TCRdb re-analysed the PCR reads in MiXCR, keeping a single row per CDR3 protein. The sample consists of fewer than 900,000 distinct CDR3 sequences, just over 45% of them appearing once. Sequencing was performed on blood. The chain carries TRBV28 and TRBJ2-4; 9 bases match TRBD1. The J call may not be correct, given that the DNA end is closer to TRBJ2-7. This receptor was taken from a girl aged 5-17 years with multiple sclerosis. For the CDR3, the DNA is TGTGCCAGCAGTACCTCGACAGGGGGCGAGCAGTACTTC. Protein product: CASSTSTGGEQYF.